Below, 13 T cell receptor beta chains from the same sample are listed, as sequenced in a study of response to subunit inactivated influenza vaccine. TCRdb passed the RT-PCR reads through MiXCR, listing each CDR3 protein once. This sample has around 200,000 distinct CDR3 sequences, with 12% found just once. The sample was also linked to a second study, of T cells expressing NK-cell markers. As that study records: Synthesis of TCR beta cDNA relied on 5'RACE template switching carrying UMIs.

The starting material was CD8+ T cells sorted from PBMCs, obtained roughly 12 days after vaccination. These receptors came from a man in his forties or fifties who received an inactivated influenza vaccine.

The chain uses TRBV6-5 and TRBJ2-3, with a tentative D call TRBD1 (6 bases). CDR1 and CDR2 (germline): MNHEY, SVGAGI. This CDR3 contains 14 residues. Trimming shortened V by 2 bases and J by 2 bases, and 8 bases separated the two germline ends. CDR3 coding DNA: TGTGCCAGCAGTTACGGGGGCCCCACAGATACGCAGTATTTT. It is translated as CASSYGGPTDTQYF.

This chain links TRBV18 with TRBJ2-2, with 9 bases matching TRBD2. Trimming cost V 1 base and J 0 bases; bases outside gene matches: 3. Looked up from germline, CDR1 is KGHSH and CDR2 is LQKENI. The CDR3 extends over 17 amino acids. Written as DNA, the CDR3 is TGTGCCAGCTCACCACGGTCTAGCGGGACGAACACCGGGGAGCTGTTTTTT. It codes for CASSPRSSGTNTGELFF.

A few counts support this clonotype. The chain recombines TRBV7-9 with TRBJ2-1; D is uncertain. The CDR3 has 16 residues. Per germline, CDR1 SEHNR and CDR2 FQNEAQ (reference sequence). Trimming pared 5 bases from V and 0 bases from J, leaving 14 bases between. This CDR3 is CASSPPSSSSYNEQFF. The DNA of the CDR3 is TGTGCCAGCAGCCCCCCTTCGTCGAGCTCCTACAATGAGCAGTTCTTC.

This rearrangement joins TRBV6-1 to TRBJ2-7; 11 bases match TRBD2. The CDR3 spans 15 residues. Germline loops: CDR1 MNHNS, CDR2 SASEGT. V was pared by 8 bases and J by 2 bases, with 8 bases of the junction left unmatched. CDR3 sequence: CASGRTSGSPYEQYF. CDR3 in DNA: TGTGCCAGCGGGAGGACTAGCGGGTCCCCCTACGAGCAGTACTTC.

The chain is built from TRBV24-1 and TRBJ2-1; possibly TRBD1 for D (6 bases). Trimming took 0 bases from V and 6 from J, leaving 8 bases between them. Per germline, CDR1 KGHDR and CDR2 SFDVKD. The CDR3 totals 14 residues. The CDR3 spells CATSDLRRGNEQFF. The CDR3 DNA is TGTGCCACCAGTGATTTGCGCAGGGGCAATGAGCAGTTCTTC.

The V call is TRBV4-2, the J call TRBJ1-5; possibly TRBD1 for D (5 bases). Germline assignment: CDR1 LGHNA and CDR2 YNFKEQ. V was shortened by 0 bases and J by 2 bases, with 11 bases between the two germline ends. The CDR3 contains 16 residues. CDR3 in amino acids: CASSQEEGFGNQPQHF. DNA of the CDR3: TGTGCCAGCAGCCAAGAAGAGGGGTTCGGCAATCAGCCCCAGCATTTT.

A few counts support this clonotype. The CDR3 protein is CASSQDLLAQSPSTDTQYF. CDR3 in DNA: TGCGCCAGCAGCCAAGATCTGCTAGCGCAATCCCCTAGCACAGATACGCAGTATTTT. V usage is TRBV4-3 and J usage is TRBJ2-3; D may be TRBD2 (6 bases). The V end lost 0 bases, the J end lost 0 bases, and 19 bases lay between the germline ends. This CDR3 is 19 amino acids long. The germline CDR1 and CDR2 sequences are LGHNA and YSLEER.

This clonotype has only a few counts. This chain links TRBV28 with TRBJ2-2; possibly TRBD1 for D (7 bases). V lost 4 bases and J 10 bases, leaving 19 bases between the germline ends. Germline V lookup: CDR1 MDHEN, CDR2 SYDVKM. The CDR3 has 15 residues. This chain's CDR3 is CASSSLDRTTAELFF. In DNA, the CDR3 is TGTGCCAGCAGTTCCTTGGACAGGACTACTGCGGAGCTGTTTTTT.

This clonotype occurred a few times. This sequence joins TRBV29-1 and TRBJ2-7, with 9 bases matching TRBD2. V shed 2 bases and J 4 bases; nucleotides not matched to a gene: 9. Germline CDR1 and CDR2: SQVTM and ANQGSEA. This CDR3 has 15 residues. CDR3 amino acids: CSVEWNGGRGYEQYF. Written as DNA, the CDR3 is TGCAGCGTTGAATGGAACGGCGGGAGGGGATACGAGCAGTACTTC.

In this sample, this clonotype turned up a few times. The rearrangement uses TRBV4-2 and TRBJ2-4, with D possibly being TRBD2 (6 bases). The CDR3 loop spans 19 amino acids. V was cut by 0 bases and J by 0 bases, with 18 bases left in between. Germline V gene lookup returns CDR1 LGHNA and CDR2 YNFKEQ. CDR3 residues: CASSQDQTRAAIAKNIQYF. As DNA, the CDR3 is TGTGCCAGCAGCCAAGATCAGACTAGGGCTGCCATAGCCAAAAACATTCAGTACTTC.

The chain has TRBV12-3 or TRBV12-4 and TRBJ2-1; D gene unclear. The ends were cut back, 2 bases at V and 7 bases at J, with 9 bases in the middle. The length of the CDR3 is 13 residues. The CDR3 protein is CASSLSPLNEQFF. The CDR3 DNA reads as TGTGCCAGCAGTTTAAGTCCTCTTAATGAGCAGTTCTTC.

This clonotype was counted between two and nine times. In DNA, the CDR3 is TGCAGCGTTACTTCCTACAATGAGCAGTTCTTC. Protein: CSVTSYNEQFF. The chain uses TRBV29-1 and TRBJ2-1; the D is unclear. Germline loops: CDR1 SQVTM, CDR2 ANQGSEA. V shed 5 bases and J shed 1 base, with 3 bases lying between them. There are 11 residues in the CDR3.

V gene TRBV6-5 combines with J gene TRBJ2-3, with 8 nucleotides matching TRBD1. The CDR3 covers 14 residues. The V gene's germline CDR1 is MNHEY and CDR2 SVGAGI. J lost 6 bases, V lost 2 bases, and 4 bases had no gene match. DNA for the CDR3: TGTGCCAGCAGTTACGGCAGGGGGCTGGATACGCAGTATTTT. It specifies CASSYGRGLDTQYF.